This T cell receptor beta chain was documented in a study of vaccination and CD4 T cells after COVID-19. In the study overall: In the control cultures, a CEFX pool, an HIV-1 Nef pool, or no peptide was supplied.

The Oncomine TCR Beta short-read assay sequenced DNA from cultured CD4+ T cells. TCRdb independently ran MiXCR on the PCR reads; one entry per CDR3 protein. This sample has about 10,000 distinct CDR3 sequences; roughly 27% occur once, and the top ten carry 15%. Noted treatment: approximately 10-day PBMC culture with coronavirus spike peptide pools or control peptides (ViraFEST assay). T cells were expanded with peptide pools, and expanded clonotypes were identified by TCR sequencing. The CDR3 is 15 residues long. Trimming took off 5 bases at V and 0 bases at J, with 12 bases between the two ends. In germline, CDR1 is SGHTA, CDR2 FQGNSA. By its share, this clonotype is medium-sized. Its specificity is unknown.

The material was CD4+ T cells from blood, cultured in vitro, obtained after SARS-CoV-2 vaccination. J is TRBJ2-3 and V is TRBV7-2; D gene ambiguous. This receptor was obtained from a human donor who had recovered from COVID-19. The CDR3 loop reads CASSPSYLSTDTQYF. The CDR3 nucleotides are TGTGCCAGCAGCCCCTCCTACCTTAGCACAGATACGCAGTATTTT. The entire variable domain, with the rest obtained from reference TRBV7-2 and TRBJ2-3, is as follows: GAGVSQSPSNKVTEKGKDVELRCDPISGHTALYWYRQSLGQGLEFLIYFQGNSAPDKSGLPSDRFSAERTGGSVSTLTIQRTQQEDSAVYLCASSPSYLSTDTQYFGPGTRLTVL.